What follows are 24 T cell receptor beta chains derived from one specimen sequenced in a study of blood T cell repertoires in COVID-19. Produced via immunoSEQ multiplex PCR; TCRdb's table is partial and in-frame only. The data show roughly 140,000 clones, 80% to 90% seen once. The source material was PBMCs or T cells enriched from blood (not recorded which). The receptors shown here come from a man aged 55 to 69 who had recovered from COVID-19.

The rearrangement joins TRBV12-3 or TRBV12-4 to TRBJ1-2; 7 bases line up with TRBD1. The CDR3 extends over 12 amino acids. V lost 6 bases, J lost 7 bases, and 5 bases stayed unmatched. CDR3 sequence (DNA): TGTGCCAGCAGGCGACAGGGCTCTGGCTACACCTTC. As protein: CASRRQGSGYTF.

In its sample, this clone was seen once. The chain employs TRBV28 and TRBJ1-4, with D unclear. The CDR3 contains 16 residues. Trimming shortened V by 6 bases and J by 0 bases, and 14 bases separated the two germline ends. Germline V gene sequence: CDR1 MDHEN, CDR2 SYDVKM. CDR3 amino acids: CASSRRRYATNEKLFF. The CDR3 DNA reads as TGTGCCAGCAGCCGGCGGCGGTATGCAACTAATGAAAAACTGTTTTTT. Based on the CDR3 plus reference TRBV28 and TRBJ1-4, the full variable domain is DVKVTQSSRYLVKRTGEKVFLECVQDMDHENMFWYRQDPGLGLRLIYFSYDVKMKEKGDIPEGYSVSREKKERFSLILESASTNQTSMYLCASSRRRYATNEKLFFGSGTQLSVL.

V and J are TRBV18 and TRBJ2-2, with 10 nucleotides matching TRBD2. J gave up 1 base and V 3 bases, and 14 bases lay outside the gene matches. Germline lookup yields CDR1 KGHSH and CDR2 LQKENI. The CDR3 is 20 amino acids. CDR3: CASSPLAGSSGGQNTGELFF. CDR3 bases: TGTGCCAGCTCACCCTTGGCCGGGTCTAGCGGGGGACAGAACACCGGGGAGCTGTTTTTT.

V gene TRBV21-1 combines with J gene TRBJ2-7; the D call in the table, TRBD1, was not verified against the DNA. TRBV21-1 is a documented pseudogene. The CDR3 loop spans 15 amino acids. CDR3 residues: CASSRTTGDYYEQYF. Written as DNA, the CDR3 is TGTGCCAGCTCCCGGACGACAGGGGATTACTACGAGCAGTACTTC.

This chain's CDR3 is CASSQDDRGLGNTIYF. CDR3 sequence (DNA): TGTGCCAGCAGCCAAGATGACAGGGGGCTAGGAAACACCATATATTTT. The V call is TRBV4-2, the J call TRBJ1-3; 10 bases match TRBD1. Germline assignment: CDR1 LGHNA and CDR2 YNFKEQ. The junction had 3 bases not matched to a gene; V was cut back by 0 bases and J by 4 bases. This CDR3 spans 16 amino acids.

The chain carries TRBV11-2 and TRBJ2-7; D possibly corresponds to TRBD2 (5 bases). CDR3 length: 14 residues. Germline-derived CDR1 and CDR2 are SGHAT and FQNNGV. V was clipped by 4 bases and J by 4 bases, with 14 bases between them. The DNA of the CDR3 is TGTGCCAGCAGCTGGAACGGGGTCAAATACGAGCAGTACTTC. Protein: CASSWNGVKYEQYF.

The chain employs TRBV5-8 and TRBJ1-2, with TRBD1 matching over 9 bases. V shed 5 bases and J 3 bases; nucleotides not matched to a gene: 5. CDR1 is SGHTS, CDR2 YDEGEE, per germline. This CDR3 is 14 amino acids long. The DNA of the CDR3 is TGTGCCAGCAGTTACAGGGGGCTAGACTATGGCTACACCTTC. Its translation: CASSYRGLDYGYTF.

V and J are TRBV28 and TRBJ2-3; D is perhaps TRBD1 (6 bases). The CDR3 has 15 residues. Deletions cut 5 bases from V and 6 bases from J, with 18 bases between. Germline lookup yields CDR1 MDHEN and CDR2 SYDVKM. The CDR3 DNA sequence: TGTGCCAGCAGTGCCGCCGACAGGATGGCGGATACGCAGTATTTT. It encodes CASSAADRMADTQYF.

V usage is TRBV28 and J usage is TRBJ1-6; 7 positions agree with TRBD1. The V and J ends lost 3 bases and 8 bases, in that order; junction bases with no gene match: 13. Looked up from germline, CDR1 is MDHEN and CDR2 is SYDVKM. The CDR3 is 17 residues long. Written as DNA, the CDR3 is TGTGCCAGCAGTTTCCCGACAGGGATGAGTCGGGATTCACCCCTCCACTTT. Amino acid sequence: CASSFPTGMSRDSPLHF.

The V and J genes are TRBV9 and TRBJ2-1, with 12 bases fitting TRBD2. From germline, CDR1 is SGDLS and CDR2 YYNGEE. The CDR3 runs 15 residues. J lost 9 bases, V lost 0 bases, and 4 bases had no gene match. This CDR3 is CASSVASGGAGEQFF. The DNA of the CDR3 is TGTGCCAGCAGCGTAGCTAGCGGGGGGGCTGGTGAGCAGTTCTTC.

This clone is a singleton in its sample. The V and J genes are TRBV9 and TRBJ2-1; a possible D gene is TRBD2 (6 bases). CDR1 and CDR2 from the germline V gene are SGDLS and YYNGEE. V dropped 4 bases and J dropped 2 bases, with 13 bases sitting between them. This CDR3 has 15 residues. The CDR3 region has the DNA TGTGCCAGCAGCCCCCACTCGGGGGCCTACAATGAGCAGTTCTTC. This codes for CASSPHSGAYNEQFF.

CDR3 amino acids: CASSLGLVDEQYF. CDR3 DNA sequence: TGTGCCAGCAGCCTGGGACTAGTTGACGAGCAGTACTTC. The rearrangement links TRBV3-1 (or the pseudogene TRBV3-2) to TRBJ2-7, with TRBD2 matching 8 bases. CDR1 LGHDT and CDR2 YNNKEL come from the germline V gene (reference sequence). This CDR3 contains 13 residues. With V trimmed by 4 bases and J by 5 bases, 4 bases remained unmatched.

V usage is TRBV28 and J usage is TRBJ1-2; a possible D gene is TRBD1 (5 bases). The CDR3 covers 13 residues. Germline loops: CDR1 MDHEN, CDR2 SYDVKM. V lost 4 bases and J lost 8, with 14 bases in between. The CDR3: CASSSDSLQGYTF. Written as DNA, the CDR3 is TGTGCCAGCAGTTCCGACAGTTTGCAAGGCTACACCTTC.

This chain links TRBV6-5 with TRBJ2-3; D is uncertain. The germline CDR1 and CDR2 sequences are MNHEY and SVGAGI. Trimming cost V 4 bases and J 8 bases, with 13 bases left between them. This CDR3 has 13 residues. The CDR3 bases are TGTGCCAGCAGTTCCATTGCCGTCGGTACGCAGTATTTT. It is translated as CASSSIAVGTQYF.

J is TRBJ2-3 and V is TRBV28, with TRBD2 identical over 8 bases. Per the germline V gene, CDR1 is MDHEN and CDR2 is SYDVKM. With V trimmed by 2 bases and J by 5 bases, 12 bases remained unmatched. This CDR3 has 17 residues. The CDR3 sequence is CASSLRLAGMFGDTQYF. The CDR3 DNA reads TGTGCCAGCAGTTTACGCCTAGCGGGTATGTTTGGAGATACGCAGTATTTT.

This clone was seen once. The chain joins TRBV11-3 to TRBJ2-7, with D maybe TRBD1 (6 bases). Trimming took 1 base from V and 8 from J, leaving 9 bases between them. Germline V gene lookup returns CDR1 SGHNT and CDR2 YENEEA. The CDR3 consists of 12 residues. In nucleotides, the CDR3 is TGTGCCAGCAGCTTAGTTGGGGGCAAGCAGTACTTC. This encodes CASSLVGGKQYF. Full variable domain (rest looked up from reference TRBV11-3 and TRBJ2-7): EAGVVQSPRYKIIEKKQPVAFWCNPISGHNTLYWYLQNLGQGPELLIRYENEEAVDDSQLPKDRFSAERLKGVDSTLKIQPAELGDSAVYLCASSLVGGKQYFGPGTRLTVT.

The chain uses TRBV16 and TRBJ1-4; possibly TRBD1 for D (6 bases). Trimming cost V 4 bases and J 6 bases, with 12 bases left between them. The CDR3 is made up of 14 amino acids. Germline V gene sequence: CDR1 KGHSY, CDR2 FQNENV. CDR3 sequence reads: CASSPKYRDEKLFF. Here the CDR3 DNA reads TGTGCCAGCAGCCCGAAGTACAGGGATGAAAAACTGTTTTTT.

The chain recombines TRBV2 with TRBJ2-7, with D unresolved. V was pared by 3 bases and J by 0 bases, with 12 bases between. CDR1 is SNHLY, CDR2 FYNNEI, per germline. This CDR3 is 15 amino acids long. Here the CDR3 DNA reads TGTGCCAGCAGTGAGGGCAGGCAGAGCTCCTACGAGCAGTACTTC. It specifies CASSEGRQSSYEQYF.

The chain has TRBV12-5 and TRBJ2-2, with TRBD2 as a possible D gene (5 bases). The germline CDR1 and CDR2 sequences are LGHNT and FRNRAP. The germline V and J ends were trimmed by 4 bases and 5 bases, with 8 bases remaining between them. The CDR3 loop spans 13 amino acids. CDR3 loop: CASGSSFTGELFF. DNA for the CDR3: TGTGCTAGTGGTTCTAGCTTTACCGGGGAGCTGTTTTTT. Full variable domain (rest looked up from reference TRBV12-5 and TRBJ2-2): DARVTQTPRHKVTEMGQEVTMRCQPILGHNTVFWYRQTMMQGLELLAYFRNRAPLDDSGMPKDRFSAEMPDATLATLKIQPSEPRDSAVYFCASGSSFTGELFFGEGSRLTVL.

The chain uses TRBV3-1 (or the pseudogene TRBV3-2) and TRBJ2-2, with a tentative D call TRBD2 (6 bases). The CDR3 loop spans 13 amino acids. The V end lost 4 bases, the J end lost 7 bases, and 10 bases lay between the germline ends. The germline gives CDR1 LGHDT, CDR2 YNNKEL (reference sequence). CDR3 residues: CASSPREIGELFF. The CDR3 nucleotides are TGTGCCAGCAGCCCTCGGGAGATCGGGGAGCTGTTTTTT.

The V gene is TRBV30, the J gene TRBJ1-6, with a tentative D call TRBD1 (6 bases). This CDR3 region has 17 residues. Trimming stripped 0 bases from V and 7 bases from J, with 19 bases between. Germline CDR1 is GTSNPN and CDR2 is SVGIG (reference sequence). The CDR3 DNA is TGTGCCTGGAGTGTAGTCCGGGGGGCGAAGAAAAATTCACCCCTCCACTTT. This encodes CAWSVVRGAKKNSPLHF.

This clone was observed a handful of times. This chain joins TRBV6-4 and TRBJ2-3; 16 bases map to TRBD2. Germline-derived CDR1 and CDR2 are MRHNA and SNTAGT. V gave up 2 bases and J gave up 8 bases; unmatched junction bases: 10. This CDR3 comprises 18 residues. CDR3 loop: CASSDRAPGLAGGLTQYF. In DNA, the CDR3 is TGTGCCAGCAGTGACCGGGCCCCGGGACTAGCGGGGGGGCTTACGCAGTATTTT.

The rearrangement joins TRBV7-3 to TRBJ2-1, with D unresolved. The CDR3 loop spans 14 amino acids. Germline V gene data show CDR1 as SGHTA and CDR2 as FQGTGA. V was trimmed by 5 bases and J by 2 bases, leaving 10 bases between them. The CDR3 spells CASSASTTYNEQFF. CDR3 DNA sequence: TGTGCCAGCAGCGCCAGTACAACCTACAATGAGCAGTTCTTC.

J is TRBJ2-1 and V is TRBV24-1; D is unclear. CDR3 length: 13 amino acids. V shed 3 bases and J shed 8 bases, with 10 bases lying between them. The germline V gene encodes CDR1 KGHDR and CDR2 SFDVKD. The CDR3: CATSDPVVDEQFF. Written as DNA, the CDR3 is TGTGCCACCAGTGATCCCGTCGTCGATGAGCAGTTCTTC.